This T cell receptor (beta chain) was retrieved from a study of long-term antiretroviral therapy in people with HIV. J was trimmed by 5 bases and V by 0 bases; bases with no gene match: 6. CDR1 and CDR2 from the germline V gene are SGHDT and YYEEEE. This CDR3 region has 15 residues. The assay used was immunoSEQ (version v3.0), run at survey level. Produced via immunoSEQ multiplex PCR; TCRdb's table is partial and in-frame only. The table records 9,500 to 15,000 clones, about 80% of them present only once. The chain carries TRBV5-6 and TRBJ2-5, with 8 bases lining up with TRBD2. This sample comprised unsorted PBMCs, obtained 3 to 3.2 years before starting antiretroviral therapy. This TCR was recovered from a man in his forties or fifties with HIV. The CDR3 spells CASSLASTSAETQYF. The CDR3, as DNA: TGTGCCAGCAGCTTGGCATCGACTAGCGCCGAGACCCAGTACTTC.